This is a list of T cell receptor beta chains from one sample in a study of cytomegalovirus exposure and HLA in healthy donors. Sequencing was performed with immunoSEQ multiplex PCR; in TCRdb, only in-frame clones are kept and a portion is missing. The repertoire holds more than 95,000 clones, with around nine tenths as singletons. Source material: PBMCs. The source of these receptors is a woman aged 18-29 years in good health and CMV-seronegative. Both conserved end residues are part of each CDR3. Each record gives: clone size, J gene, D gene, V gene, CDR3 protein, CDR3 DNA. D genes are given only for firm matches. The listing skips clone size in some rows; elsewhere it reads once, few, many or a size class.

clone size: -; J gene: TRBJ2-5; D gene: -; V gene: TRBV7-3; CDR3 protein: CASSIRRGGTQYF; CDR3 DNA: TGTGCCAGCAGCATAAGACGAGGGGGGACCCAGTACTTC
clone size: once; J gene: TRBJ1-2; D gene: -; V gene: TRBV9; CDR3 protein: CASSVTGQTYTF; CDR3 DNA: TGTGCCAGCAGCGTAACAGGCCAGACCTACACCTTC
clone size: -; J gene: TRBJ2-2; D gene: -; V gene: TRBV28; CDR3 protein: CASSDPQGRFYGGELFF; CDR3 DNA: TGTGCCAGCAGCGACCCCCAGGGGCGCTTCTACGGCGGGGAGCTGTTTTTT
clone size: -; J gene: TRBJ2-1; D gene: -; V gene: TRBV27; CDR3 protein: CASSLLGLQNGYNEQFF; CDR3 DNA: TGTGCCAGCAGTTTATTGGGGCTACAGAACGGGTACAATGAGCAGTTCTTC
clone size: -; J gene: TRBJ1-3; D gene: -; V gene: TRBV15; CDR3 protein: CATSIGGSGNTIYF; CDR3 DNA: TGTGCCACCAGCATAGGGGGCTCTGGAAACACCATATATTTT
clone size: -; J gene: TRBJ2-7; D gene: -; V gene: TRBV28; CDR3 protein: CASSFKGVTLMSSYEQYF; CDR3 DNA: TGTGCCAGCAGTTTTAAGGGAGTAACACTTATGAGCTCCTACGAGCAGTACTTC
clone size: -; J gene: TRBJ2-3; D gene: TRBD1; V gene: TRBV5-1; CDR3 protein: CASSPGQGNTDTQYF; CDR3 DNA: TGCGCCAGCAGCCCAGGACAGGGGAATACAGATACGCAGTATTTT
clone size: -; J gene: TRBJ2-1; D gene: TRBD1; V gene: TRBV5-1; CDR3 protein: CASSLKPGGVNLNEQFF; CDR3 DNA: TGCGCCAGCAGCTTGAAACCAGGGGGCGTAAATCTCAATGAGCAGTTCTTC
clone size: -; J gene: TRBJ1-1; D gene: -; V gene: TRBV5-1; CDR3 protein: CASSLLGQGNTEAFF; CDR3 DNA: TGCGCCAGCAGCTTGCTAGGGCAGGGGAACACTGAAGCTTTCTTT
clone size: -; J gene: TRBJ1-1; D gene: -; V gene: TRBV6-5; CDR3 protein: CASSLQPNTEAFF; CDR3 DNA: TGTGCCAGCAGTCTACAGCCGAACACTGAAGCTTTCTTT
clone size: -; J gene: TRBJ2-1; D gene: TRBD2; V gene: TRBV4-3; CDR3 protein: CASSQESGIAYNEQFF; CDR3 DNA: TGCGCCAGCAGCCAAGAAAGCGGGATCGCCTACAATGAGCAGTTCTTC
clone size: -; J gene: TRBJ1-5; D gene: -; V gene: TRBV19; CDR3 protein: CASSILSGFAGNQPQHF; CDR3 DNA: TGTGCCAGTAGTATTCTCTCGGGTTTTGCTGGCAATCAGCCCCAGCATTTT
clone size: -; J gene: TRBJ2-1; D gene: -; V gene: TRBV5-1; CDR3 protein: CASSLIVGTQYNEQFF; CDR3 DNA: TGCGCCAGCAGCTTGATCGTCGGGACACAGTACAATGAGCAGTTCTTC
clone size: -; J gene: TRBJ2-7; D gene: -; V gene: TRBV28; CDR3 protein: CASRPSGLAGDWRETYEQYF; CDR3 DNA: TGTGCCAGCAGGCCTTCGGGGCTGGCAGGGGATTGGCGGGAGACCTACGAGCAGTACTTC
clone size: -; J gene: TRBJ2-2; D gene: TRBD1; V gene: TRBV11-1; CDR3 protein: CASRTGTEGRGGELFF; CDR3 DNA: TGTGCCAGCAGAACCGGGACAGAGGGGAGAGGCGGGGAGCTGTTTTTT
clone size: once; J gene: TRBJ2-2; D gene: TRBD1; V gene: TRBV6-5; CDR3 protein: CASSYDRGGTGELFF; CDR3 DNA: TGTGCCAGCAGTTATGACAGGGGGGGAACCGGGGAGCTGTTTTTT
clone size: -; J gene: TRBJ2-7; D gene: -; V gene: TRBV7-6; CDR3 protein: CASSLGSGPSYEQYF; CDR3 DNA: TGTGCCAGCAGCTTAGGTTCAGGGCCCTCCTACGAGCAGTACTTC
clone size: -; J gene: TRBJ1-2; D gene: -; V gene: TRBV5-4; CDR3 protein: CASSSNTGGYTF; CDR3 DNA: TGTGCCAGCAGCTCTAATACAGGCGGCTACACCTTC
clone size: -; J gene: TRBJ2-5; D gene: -; V gene: TRBV5-1; CDR3 protein: CASSLALASVVETQYF; CDR3 DNA: TGCGCCAGCAGCTTGGCGCTAGCGTCAGTGGTAGAGACCCAGTACTTC
clone size: -; J gene: TRBJ2-7; D gene: -; V gene: TRBV6-1; CDR3 protein: CASSVGRGYEQYF; CDR3 DNA: TGTGCCAGCAGTGTGGGCAGGGGCTACGAGCAGTACTTC
clone size: -; J gene: TRBJ2-7; D gene: -; V gene: TRBV5-1; CDR3 protein: CASSPVTGGYEQYF; CDR3 DNA: TGCGCCAGCAGCCCGGTGACAGGCGGATACGAGCAGTACTTC
clone size: -; J gene: TRBJ2-1; D gene: TRBD2; V gene: TRBV28; CDR3 protein: CASSPTGTSGLYNEQFF; CDR3 DNA: TGTGCCAGCAGTCCCACCGGGACTAGCGGATTATACAATGAGCAGTTCTTC
clone size: -; J gene: TRBJ1-2; D gene: TRBD1; V gene: TRBV9; CDR3 protein: CASSGLFGQGALGYTF; CDR3 DNA: TGTGCCAGCAGCGGCCTTTTTGGACAGGGGGCGTTGGGCTACACCTTC
clone size: -; J gene: TRBJ2-1; D gene: TRBD1; V gene: TRBV7-9; CDR3 protein: CASSLARGQGMYNEQFF; CDR3 DNA: TGTGCCAGCAGCTTAGCGCGGGGACAGGGAATGTACAATGAGCAGTTCTTC
clone size: -; J gene: TRBJ2-7; D gene: -; V gene: TRBV11-2; CDR3 protein: CASSLVSLDSYEQYF; CDR3 DNA: TGTGCCAGCAGCTTAGTGAGCCTAGACTCCTACGAGCAGTACTTC
clone size: -; J gene: TRBJ2-1; D gene: TRBD2; V gene: TRBV30; CDR3 protein: CAWSVGLAGGFLDEQFF; CDR3 DNA: TGTGCCTGGAGTGTTGGCCTAGCGGGAGGTTTCCTCGATGAGCAGTTCTTC
clone size: -; J gene: TRBJ2-7; D gene: -; V gene: TRBV5-3; CDR3 protein: CARSSTSGVLYEQYF; CDR3 DNA: TGTGCCAGAAGCTCGACTTCAGGGGTTCTCTACGAGCAGTACTTC
clone size: once; J gene: TRBJ2-2; D gene: TRBD1; V gene: TRBV6-1; CDR3 protein: CASSVLGTGAFAGELFF; CDR3 DNA: TGTGCCAGCAGTGTATTAGGGACAGGGGCGTTCGCCGGGGAGCTGTTTTTT
clone size: -; J gene: TRBJ2-7; D gene: -; V gene: TRBV5-4; CDR3 protein: CASSESLLSPRSDEQYF; CDR3 DNA: TGTGCCAGCAGCGAGAGTCTGTTGTCCCCGCGCTCCGACGAGCAGTACTTC
clone size: few; J gene: TRBJ2-5; D gene: -; V gene: TRBV19; CDR3 protein: CASSIQGGAETQYF; CDR3 DNA: TGTGCCAGTAGCATCCAGGGGGGCGCGGAGACCCAGTACTTC
clone size: -; J gene: TRBJ1-6; D gene: -; V gene: TRBV5-6; CDR3 protein: CASSSVGSGGGYSPLHF; CDR3 DNA: TGTGCCAGCAGCTCTGTTGGTTCGGGGGGGGGATATTCACCCCTCCACTTT
clone size: -; J gene: TRBJ2-7; D gene: TRBD2; V gene: TRBV4-2; CDR3 protein: CASSQDLAGGSYEQYF; CDR3 DNA: TGTGCCAGCAGCCAAGATCTAGCGGGGGGCTCCTACGAGCAGTACTTC